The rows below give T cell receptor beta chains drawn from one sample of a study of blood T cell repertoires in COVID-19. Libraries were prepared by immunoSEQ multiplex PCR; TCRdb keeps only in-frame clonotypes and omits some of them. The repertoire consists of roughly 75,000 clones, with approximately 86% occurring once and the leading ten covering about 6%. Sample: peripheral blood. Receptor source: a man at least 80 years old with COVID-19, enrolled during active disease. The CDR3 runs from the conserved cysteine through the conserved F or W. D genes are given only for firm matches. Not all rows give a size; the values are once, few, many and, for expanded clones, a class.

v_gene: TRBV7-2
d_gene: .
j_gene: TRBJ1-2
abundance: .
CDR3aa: CASSLGALGYGYTF
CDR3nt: TGTGCCAGCAGCTTAGGGGCGCTCGGTTATGGCTACACCTTC

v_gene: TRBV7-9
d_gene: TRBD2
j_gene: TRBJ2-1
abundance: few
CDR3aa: CASSSKTSGGLSYNEQFF
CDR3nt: TGTGCCAGCAGCTCCAAAACTAGCGGGGGACTCTCCTACAATGAGCAGTTCTTC

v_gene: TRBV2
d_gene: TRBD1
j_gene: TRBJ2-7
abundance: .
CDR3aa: CASSEEPGQSYEQYF
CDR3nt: TGTGCCAGCAGTGAAGAGCCGGGACAGAGCTACGAGCAGTACTTC

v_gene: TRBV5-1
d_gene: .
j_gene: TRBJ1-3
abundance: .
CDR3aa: CASSLFEAGNTIYF
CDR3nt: TGCGCCAGCAGCTTGTTTGAGGCTGGAAACACCATATATTTT

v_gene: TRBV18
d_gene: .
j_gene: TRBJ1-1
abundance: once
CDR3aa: CASSMRNSVDTEAFF
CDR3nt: TGTGCCAGCTCAATGAGGAACTCGGTAGATACTGAAGCTTTCTTT

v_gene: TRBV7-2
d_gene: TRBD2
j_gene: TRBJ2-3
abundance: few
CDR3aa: CASSWGLAYTDTQYF
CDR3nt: TGTGCCAGCAGCTGGGGACTAGCCTACACAGATACGCAGTATTTT

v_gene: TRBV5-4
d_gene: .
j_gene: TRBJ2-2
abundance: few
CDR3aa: CASSLLNTGELFF
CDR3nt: TGTGCCAGCAGCTTGCTGAACACCGGGGAGCTGTTTTTT

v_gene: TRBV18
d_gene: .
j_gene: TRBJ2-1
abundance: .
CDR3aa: CASPKTQGPYNEQFF
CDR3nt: TGTGCCAGCCCAAAGACGCAGGGGCCTTACAATGAGCAGTTCTTC

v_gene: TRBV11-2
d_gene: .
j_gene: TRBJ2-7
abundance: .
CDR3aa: CASSLGAYEQYF
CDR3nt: TGTGCCAGCAGCTTAGGAGCCTACGAGCAGTACTTC

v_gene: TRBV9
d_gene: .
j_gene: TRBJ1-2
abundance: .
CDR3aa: CASSPHEQGVNYGYTF
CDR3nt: TGTGCCAGCAGCCCACATGAACAGGGAGTTAACTATGGCTACACCTTC

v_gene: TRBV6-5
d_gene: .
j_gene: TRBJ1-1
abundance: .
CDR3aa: CASSSFAGNTEAFF
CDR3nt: TGTGCCAGCAGCTCCTTCGCGGGGAACACTGAAGCTTTCTTT

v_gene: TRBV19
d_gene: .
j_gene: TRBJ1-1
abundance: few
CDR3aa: CASSIFDSNTEAFF
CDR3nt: TGTGCCAGTAGTATCTTCGACTCGAACACTGAAGCTTTCTTT

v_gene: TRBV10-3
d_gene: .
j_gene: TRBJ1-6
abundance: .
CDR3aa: CAIGGGGNSPLHF
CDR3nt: TGTGCCATCGGAGGAGGAGGGAATTCACCCCTCCACTTT

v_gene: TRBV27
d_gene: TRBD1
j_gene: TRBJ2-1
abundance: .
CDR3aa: CASSPDRGGRFF
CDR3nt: TGTGCCAGCAGTCCCGACAGGGGGGGTAGGTTCTTC

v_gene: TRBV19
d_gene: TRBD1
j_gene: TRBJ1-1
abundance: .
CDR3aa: CASSIAFPGQEGAFF
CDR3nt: TGTGCCAGTAGTATAGCCTTCCCGGGACAGGAGGGGGCTTTCTTT

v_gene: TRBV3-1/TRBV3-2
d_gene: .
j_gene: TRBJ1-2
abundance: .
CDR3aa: CASSPDKPSYYGYTF
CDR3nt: TGTGCCAGCAGCCCCGACAAGCCATCTTACTATGGCTACACCTTC

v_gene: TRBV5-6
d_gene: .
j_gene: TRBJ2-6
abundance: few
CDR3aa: CASSYQGSGANVLTF
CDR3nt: TGTGCCAGCAGCTACCAGGGGTCTGGGGCCAACGTCCTGACTTTC

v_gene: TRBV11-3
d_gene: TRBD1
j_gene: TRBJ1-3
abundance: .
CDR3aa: CASSLNQGASGNTIYF
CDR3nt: TGTGCCAGCAGCTTAAACCAGGGGGCCTCTGGAAACACCATATATTTT

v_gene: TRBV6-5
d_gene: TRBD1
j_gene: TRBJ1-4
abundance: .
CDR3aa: CASSYRGPNEKLFF
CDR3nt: TGTGCCAGCAGTTACAGGGGGCCTAATGAAAAACTGTTTTTT

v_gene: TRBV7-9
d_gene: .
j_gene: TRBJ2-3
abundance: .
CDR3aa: CASSLQDTQYF
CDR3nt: TGTGCCAGCAGCTTGCAGGATACGCAGTATTTT

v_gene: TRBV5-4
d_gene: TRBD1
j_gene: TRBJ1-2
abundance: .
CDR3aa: CASSLKTGGHGYTF
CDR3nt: TGTGCCAGCAGCTTGAAAACAGGGGGCCATGGCTACACCTTC

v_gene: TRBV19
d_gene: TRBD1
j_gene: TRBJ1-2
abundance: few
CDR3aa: CASTGQGATYDYTF
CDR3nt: TGTGCCAGCACCGGACAGGGGGCTACGTATGACTACACCTTC

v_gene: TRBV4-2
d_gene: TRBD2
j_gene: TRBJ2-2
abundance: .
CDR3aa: CASSQDGGGVGTGELFF
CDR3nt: TGTGCCAGCAGCCAAGATGGGGGGGGAGTGGGCACCGGGGAGCTGTTTTTT

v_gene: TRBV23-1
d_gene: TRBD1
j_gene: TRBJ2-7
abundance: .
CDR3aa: CASSRPRDRPYYEQYF
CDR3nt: TGCGCCAGCAGTCGACCCCGGGACAGACCTTACTACGAGCAGTACTTC

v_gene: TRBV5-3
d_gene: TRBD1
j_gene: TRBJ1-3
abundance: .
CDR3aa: CARSLDRGKTGNTIYF
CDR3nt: TGTGCCAGAAGCTTAGACAGGGGGAAAACTGGAAACACCATATATTTT

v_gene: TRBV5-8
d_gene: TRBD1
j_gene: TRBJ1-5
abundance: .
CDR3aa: CASSPGTDHSNQPQHF
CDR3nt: TGTGCCAGCAGCCCAGGGACAGATCATAGCAATCAGCCCCAGCATTTT

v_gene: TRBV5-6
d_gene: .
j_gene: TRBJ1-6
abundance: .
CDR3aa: CASSLEPLSPLHF
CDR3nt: TGTGCCAGCAGCTTGGAGCCCCTATCGCCCCTCCACTTT